A single sample gave rise to the 24 T cell receptor beta chains below, sequenced in a study of PD-1 blockade in mismatch repair-deficient tumors. Clones were read by immunoSEQ multiplex PCR, and TCRdb kept only the in-frame ones, dropping some. The table lists around 100,000 clones, about 80% of them singletons. Sequences were derived from peripheral blood, sampled just over 59 weeks after starting pembrolizumab. Receptors were obtained from an adult with mismatch repair-deficient cancer.

The chain combines TRBV18 with TRBJ1-1; D unclear. The V gene lost 0 bases and the J gene lost 0 bases, with 11 bases spanning the gap. The germline gives CDR1 KGHSH, CDR2 LQKENI. The length of the CDR3 is 16 residues. The CDR3 sequence: CASSPPNAGVNTEAFF. CDR3 coding DNA: TGTGCCAGCTCACCACCCAATGCAGGAGTGAACACTGAAGCTTTCTTT. Filled out from reference TRBV18 and TRBJ1-1, the complete variable domain reads NAGVMQNPRHLVRRRGQEARLRCSPMKGHSHVYWYRQLPEEGLKFMVYLQKENIIDESGMPKERFSAEFPKEGPSILRIQQVVRGDSAAYFCASSPPNAGVNTEAFFGQGTRLTVV.

The CDR3 DNA follows: TGCGCCAGCAGCTTGGATGGCGGGACGGTCGGGGAGCTGTTTTTT. It specifies CASSLDGGTVGELFF. The chain employs TRBV5-1 and TRBJ2-2; a weak D match, TRBD2 (6 bases). Trimming removed 0 bases at V and 7 bases at J, with 13 bases between. Germline V lookup: CDR1 SGHRS, CDR2 YFSETQ. The CDR3 runs to 15 residues. Based on the CDR3 plus reference TRBV5-1 and TRBJ2-2, the full variable domain is KAGVTQTPRYLIKTRGQQVTLSCSPISGHRSVSWYQQTPGQGLQFLFEYFSETQRNKGNFPGRFSGRQFSNSRSEMNVSTLELGDSALYLCASSLDGGTVGELFFGEGSRLTVL.

The chain uses TRBV6-5 and TRBJ2-5; 7 nucleotides line up with TRBD2. Germline loops: CDR1 MNHEY, CDR2 SVGAGI. The CDR3 is made up of 13 amino acids. V was clipped by 2 bases and J by 3 bases; unmatched bases: 0. CDR3 nucleotides: TGTGCCAGCAGTTACGGGAGGGAAGAGACCCAGTACTTC. The encoded protein is CASSYGREETQYF.

The V gene is TRBV7-2, the J gene TRBJ2-7; D gene uncertain. Per germline, CDR1 SGHTA and CDR2 FQGNSA. The ends were cut back, 5 bases at V and 0 bases at J, with 11 bases in the middle. The CDR3 is 14 residues long. CDR3 sequence (DNA): TGTGCCAGCAGCGGGCAGGCGTTCTCCTACGAGCAGTACTTC. Translation: CASSGQAFSYEQYF.

The V call is TRBV18, the J call TRBJ1-3; D not certain. Germline V lookup: CDR1 KGHSH, CDR2 LQKENI. This CDR3 has 15 residues. V shed 4 bases and J shed 0 bases, with 10 bases lying between them. The CDR3 region is CASSRSGVSGNTIYF. CDR3 nucleotide sequence: TGTGCCAGCTCACGATCGGGAGTCTCTGGAAACACCATATATTTT. The variable domain in full, with the rest retrieved from reference TRBV18 and TRBJ1-3, is NAGVMQNPRHLVRRRGQEARLRCSPMKGHSHVYWYRQLPEEGLKFMVYLQKENIIDESGMPKERFSAEFPKEGPSILRIQQVVRGDSAAYFCASSRSGVSGNTIYFGEGSWLTVV.

J is TRBJ1-5 and V is TRBV6-5, with D possibly being TRBD1 (5 bases). V was shortened by 2 bases and J by 5 bases, with 10 bases between the two germline ends. The CDR3 has 14 residues. The V gene's germline CDR1 is MNHEY and CDR2 SVGAGI. CDR3 sequence: CASSYREGDQPQHF. CDR3 DNA: TGTGCCAGCAGTTACAGGGAAGGGGATCAGCCCCAGCATTTT.

This clone was seen once. The rearrangement uses TRBV7-3 and TRBJ2-3; 8 bases align to TRBD2. Trimming removed 4 bases from V and 4 bases from J; junction bases left unmatched: 13. CDR3 size: 17 residues. Looked up from germline, CDR1 is SGHTA and CDR2 is FQGTGA. The CDR3 region is CASSSMVGKTSADTQYF. The CDR3 DNA reads as TGTGCCAGCAGCTCTATGGTCGGGAAGACTAGCGCAGATACGCAGTATTTT.

The genes are TRBV6-1 and TRBJ1-5; D gene unclear. Trimming pared 3 bases from V and 7 bases from J, leaving 10 bases between. The CDR3 length is 13 residues. Per germline, CDR1 MNHNS and CDR2 SASEGT. CDR3 DNA: TGTGCCAGCAGTGATTTGACTGCCCAGCCCCAGCATTTT. It encodes CASSDLTAQPQHF.

V usage is TRBV10-3 and J usage is TRBJ2-5; 11 nucleotides agree with TRBD2. Unmatched junction bases numbered 11, after V lost 2 bases and J lost 3 bases. The CDR3 loop spans 18 amino acids. Germline loops: CDR1 ENHRY, CDR2 SYGVKD. The CDR3 sequence: CAISELWSTSGTKETQYF. CDR3 in DNA: TGTGCCATCAGTGAGCTTTGGTCGACTAGCGGGACTAAAGAGACCCAGTACTTC.

The chain carries TRBV7-9 and TRBJ2-1; perhaps TRBD2 as D (6 bases). Germline values: CDR1 SEHNR, CDR2 FQNEAQ (reference sequence). V gave up 5 bases and J gave up 8 bases, with 16 bases separating them. There are 14 residues in the CDR3. The DNA for the CDR3 is TGTGCCAGCAGCCCCTATGCGGGAAGGGATGAGCAGTTCTTC. Translating it yields CASSPYAGRDEQFF.

This clone was seen a handful of times. The chain is built from TRBV15 and TRBJ2-1; TRBD2 matches 10 bases. This CDR3 has 16 amino acids. V was pared by 5 bases and J by 0 bases, with 4 bases of the junction left unmatched. The germline V gene has CDR1 LNHNV and CDR2 YYDKDF (reference sequence). In DNA form, the CDR3 reads TGTGCCACCAGCGGCTCTAGCGGGAGCTCCTACAATGAGCAGTTCTTC. Encoded protein: CATSGSSGSSYNEQFF.

This clone turned up a few times. The rearrangement uses TRBV27 and TRBJ2-7; D remains unclear. Trimming removed 6 bases from V and 2 bases from J, with 8 bases in between. The CDR3 extends over 12 amino acids. Germline CDR1 is MNHEY and CDR2 is SMNVEV (reference sequence). The CDR3 DNA reads TGTGCCAGCAGAGGGAAGGCCTACGAGCAGTACTTC. Its protein product is CASRGKAYEQYF.

The chain couples TRBV6-4 to TRBJ2-7, with D maybe TRBD1 (5 bases). The V end lost 3 bases, the J end lost 3 bases, and 18 bases lay between the germline ends. Germline V CDR1 and CDR2: MRHNA, SNTAGT. The length of the CDR3 is 16 residues. CDR3 protein: CASSDWRTGIYYEQYF. CDR3 DNA: TGTGCCAGCAGTGATTGGAGAACAGGAATTTACTACGAGCAGTACTTC.

The chain employs TRBV7-2 and TRBJ1-1; maybe TRBD1 (5 bases). V shed 1 base and J shed 0 bases, with 21 bases lying between them. The germline V gene encodes CDR1 SGHTA and CDR2 FQGNSA. The CDR3 has 19 residues. CDR3: CASSLDGWWPRGVNTEAFF. CDR3 in DNA: TGTGCCAGCAGCTTAGATGGGTGGTGGCCGAGGGGCGTGAACACTGAAGCTTTCTTT.

J is TRBJ2-2 and V is TRBV5-1; a possible D gene is TRBD1 (7 bases). The CDR3 runs to 15 residues. CDR1 and CDR2 from the germline V gene are SGHRS and YFSETQ. The ends were cut back, 5 bases at V and 6 bases at J, with 17 bases in the middle. The chain's CDR3 is CASRRRTGGAGELFF. CDR3 nucleotides: TGCGCCAGCAGAAGGCGGACAGGAGGGGCCGGGGAGCTGTTTTTT.

The chain couples TRBV6-5 to TRBJ2-2; 15 nucleotides match TRBD2. CDR1 MNHEY and CDR2 SVGAGI come from the germline V gene. This CDR3 has 16 amino acids. V was clipped by 4 bases and J by 7 bases; unmatched bases: 4. The CDR3 region is CASSSPGLAGGGELFF. The CDR3 region has the DNA TGTGCCAGCAGTTCTCCGGGACTAGCGGGAGGCGGGGAGCTGTTTTTT.

On this clone: One junction end does not reproduce the germline sequence, and a read error may be involved. The CDR3 DNA sequence: TGTGTCAGCAGCCCCCCTGGGGGGAGATCGTATGAGCAGTTCTTC. This encodes CVSSPPGGRSYEQFF. The J gene is TRBJ2-1, the V gene TRBV9; D is perhaps TRBD2 (6 bases). Per germline, CDR1 SGDLS and CDR2 YYNGEE. The CDR3 totals 15 residues.

J is TRBJ1-5 and V is TRBV19, with D hard to call. Trimming pared 5 bases from V and 3 bases from J, leaving 11 bases between. CDR3 size: 14 residues. Germline CDR1 reads LNHDA; CDR2 reads SQIVND (reference sequence). This chain's CDR3 is CASSRPINNQPQHF. As DNA, the CDR3 is TGTGCCAGTAGTCGACCGATAAACAATCAGCCCCAGCATTTT.

This clone was observed once. The chain joins TRBV11-1 to TRBJ2-1; 12 nucleotides match TRBD2. The germline CDR1 and CDR2 sequences are SGHAT and FQDESV (reference sequence). With 8 bases clipped from V and 9 bases from J, the junction kept 14 bases outside the gene matches. The CDR3 runs 16 residues. This CDR3 reads CASRLAGGPISLEQFF. DNA for the CDR3: TGTGCCAGCCGGCTAGCGGGAGGGCCCATCAGTCTTGAGCAGTTCTTC.

This chain connects TRBV7-6 to TRBJ1-1; D remains ambiguous. This CDR3 is 14 amino acids long. Trimming left V 2 bases short and J 0 bases short, with 7 bases between. The germline gives CDR1 SGHVS, CDR2 FNYEAQ. The CDR3 protein is CASSLTGVNTEAFF. CDR3 in DNA: TGTGCCAGCAGCTTAACCGGGGTGAACACTGAAGCTTTCTTT.

V is TRBV18 and J is TRBJ2-7; 9 bases map to TRBD1. Germline V gives CDR1 KGHSH, CDR2 LQKENI. V gave up 3 bases and J gave up 4 bases; unmatched junction bases: 7. The CDR3 length is 15 residues. The CDR3 sequence is CASSPSTGQGYEQYF. CDR3 DNA sequence: TGTGCCAGCTCACCGTCGACGGGACAGGGTTACGAGCAGTACTTC. The whole variable domain, remainder taken from reference TRBV18 and TRBJ2-7, is NAGVMQNPRHLVRRRGQEARLRCSPMKGHSHVYWYRQLPEEGLKFMVYLQKENIIDESGMPKERFSAEFPKEGPSILRIQQVVRGDSAAYFCASSPSTGQGYEQYFGPGTRLTVT.

V is TRBV10-2 and J is TRBJ2-7; 12 bases match TRBD2. The germline CDR1 and CDR2 sequences are WSHSY and SAAADI. The V gene end was trimmed by 8 bases and the J gene end by 10 bases; junction bases not matched to a gene: 15. This CDR3 comprises 15 residues. DNA of the CDR3: TGCGCCAGCGGAAGGATCCCCGGGACTAGCGGGCCTCAGTACTTC. It is translated as CASGRIPGTSGPQYF.

This clone has just one count. The chain uses TRBV5-1 and TRBJ2-5; 9 nucleotides line up with TRBD1. Germline V gene lookup returns CDR1 SGHRS and CDR2 YFSETQ. Trimming took 4 bases from V and 5 from J; bases not matched to a gene: 9. The CDR3 loop spans 15 amino acids. Written as DNA, the CDR3 is TGCGCCAGCAGCCATACGGGACAGGGTCTGGAGACCCAGTACTTC. Translation: CASSHTGQGLETQYF.

The chain carries TRBV7-2 and TRBJ1-5; TRBD1 is a possible D gene (5 bases). V lost 4 bases to trimming and J lost 9 bases, with 16 bases between them. The CDR3 is made up of 14 amino acids. Per the germline V gene, CDR1 is SGHTA and CDR2 is FQGNSA. This CDR3 reads CASSSRQSLPPQHF. The CDR3 DNA is TGTGCCAGCAGCTCTAGACAGTCTCTCCCGCCCCAGCATTTT.